The sequence of this T cell receptor beta chain was determined in a study of tissue T cells after allogeneic stem cell transplantation. For the study at large: Several unmodified and three CD34-selected T-cell-depleted grafts went to graft-versus-host disease patients. Before transplant, recipient-origin PBMCs were collected in 5 or 6 GVHD patients.

Germline CDR1 and CDR2: SGHVS and FNYEAQ. V was clipped by 4 bases and J by 3 bases, with 12 bases between them. CDR3 length equals 15 residues. Some clones are missing from TCRdb's copy, which holds only in-frame ones; the method was immunoSEQ multiplex PCR. The repertoire holds 42,000 or so clones, with 80% to 95% as singletons. The material sequenced was blood, taken before transplantation. This chain connects TRBV7-6 to TRBJ2-2; no definite D call. The sequence derives from a woman aged 35-75 years who later had graft-versus-host disease after an allogeneic stem cell transplant. The CDR3 DNA follows: TGTGCCAGCAGCTCCCAAAACCGTCACACCGGGGAGCTGTTTTTT. Its translation: CASSSQNRHTGELFF.